This T cell receptor beta chain was recovered during a study of T cell changes during pregnancy in multiple sclerosis. The CDR3 covers 17 residues. Looked up from germline, CDR1 is SGHTA and CDR2 is FQGNSA. Trimming stripped 3 bases from V and 1 base from J, with 17 bases between. Using immunoSEQ multiplex PCR, the repertoire was profiled, and TCRdb retains in-frame clones only, with some absent. This sample carries nearly 110,000 clones, about 90% of them seen once, and the ten largest clones take 1.6%. The sequence derives from a female donor with multiple sclerosis, enrolled in a pregnancy study. This sample comprised peripheral blood, obtained before pregnancy. The chain employs TRBV7-2 and TRBJ2-3, with TRBD2 as a possible D gene (6 bases). The CDR3 sequence is CASSLGLLFPGTDTQYF. As DNA, the CDR3 is TGTGCCAGCAGCTTGGGACTGCTCTTCCCGGGCACAGATACGCAGTATTTT.